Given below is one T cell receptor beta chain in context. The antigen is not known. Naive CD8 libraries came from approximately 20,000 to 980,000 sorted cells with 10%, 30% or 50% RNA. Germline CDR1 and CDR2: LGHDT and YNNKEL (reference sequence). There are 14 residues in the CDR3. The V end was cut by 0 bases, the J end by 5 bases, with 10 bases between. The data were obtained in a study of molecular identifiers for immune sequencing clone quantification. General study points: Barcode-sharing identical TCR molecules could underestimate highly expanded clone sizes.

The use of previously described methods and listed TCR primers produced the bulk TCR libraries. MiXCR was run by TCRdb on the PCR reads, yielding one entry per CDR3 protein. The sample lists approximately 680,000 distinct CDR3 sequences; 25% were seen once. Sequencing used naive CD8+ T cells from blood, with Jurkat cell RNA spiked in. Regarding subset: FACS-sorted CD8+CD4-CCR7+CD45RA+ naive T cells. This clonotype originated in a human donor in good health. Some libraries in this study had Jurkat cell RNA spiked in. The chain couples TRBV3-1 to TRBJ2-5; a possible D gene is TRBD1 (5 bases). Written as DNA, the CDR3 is TGTGCCAGCAGCCAAGACCCAGGGCTGGAGACCCAGTACTTC. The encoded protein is CASSQDPGLETQYF.